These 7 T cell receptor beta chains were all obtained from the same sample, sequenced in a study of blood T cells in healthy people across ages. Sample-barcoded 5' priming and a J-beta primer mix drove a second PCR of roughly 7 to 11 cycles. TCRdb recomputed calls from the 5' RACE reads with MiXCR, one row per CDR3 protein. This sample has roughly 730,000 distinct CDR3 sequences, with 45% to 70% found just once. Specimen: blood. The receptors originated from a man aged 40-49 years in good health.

CDR3 sequence: CASCRSVETQYF. The DNA of the CDR3 is TGTGCCAGCTGCAGGAGTGTGGAGACCCAGTACTTC. This chain connects TRBV6-1 to TRBJ2-4; D is unclear. The assigned J gene may be wrong: the sequence end matches TRBJ2-5 better. Germline V gives CDR1 MNHNS, CDR2 SASEGT. This CDR3 region has 12 residues.

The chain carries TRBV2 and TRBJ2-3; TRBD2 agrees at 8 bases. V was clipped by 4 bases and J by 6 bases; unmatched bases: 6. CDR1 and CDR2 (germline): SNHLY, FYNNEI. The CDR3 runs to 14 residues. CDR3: CASSVGTRGDTQYF. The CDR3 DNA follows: TGTGCCAGCAGTGTAGGGACTAGGGGTGATACGCAGTATTTT.

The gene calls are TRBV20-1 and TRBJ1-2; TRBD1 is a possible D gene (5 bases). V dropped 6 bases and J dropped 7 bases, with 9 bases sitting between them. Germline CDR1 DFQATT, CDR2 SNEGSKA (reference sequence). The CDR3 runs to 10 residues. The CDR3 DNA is TGCAGTGCCACCAGGGCTGGCTACACCTTC. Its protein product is CSATRAGYTF.

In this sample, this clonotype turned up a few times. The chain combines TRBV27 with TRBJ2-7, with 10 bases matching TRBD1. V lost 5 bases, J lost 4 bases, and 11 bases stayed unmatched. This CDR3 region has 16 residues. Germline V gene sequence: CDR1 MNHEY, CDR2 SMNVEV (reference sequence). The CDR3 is CASSTTRQGARYEQYF. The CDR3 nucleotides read TGTGCCAGCAGTACCACCCGACAGGGGGCGCGATACGAGCAGTACTTC.

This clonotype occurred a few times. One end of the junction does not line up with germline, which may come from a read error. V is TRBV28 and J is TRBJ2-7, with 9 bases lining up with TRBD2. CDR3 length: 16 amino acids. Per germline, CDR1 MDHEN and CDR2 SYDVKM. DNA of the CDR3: TGTGCCAGTAGTTCGCAGACTAGCGGCTTCTCCTACGAGCAGTACTTC. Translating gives CASSSQTSGFSYEQYF.

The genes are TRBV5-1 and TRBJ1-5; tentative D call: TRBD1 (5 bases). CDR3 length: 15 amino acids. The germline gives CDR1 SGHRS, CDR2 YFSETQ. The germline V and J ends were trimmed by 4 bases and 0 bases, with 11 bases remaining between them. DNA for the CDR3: TGCGCCAGCAGCCCGGCAGGGATTAGCAATCAGCCCCAGCATTTT. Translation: CASSPAGISNQPQHF.

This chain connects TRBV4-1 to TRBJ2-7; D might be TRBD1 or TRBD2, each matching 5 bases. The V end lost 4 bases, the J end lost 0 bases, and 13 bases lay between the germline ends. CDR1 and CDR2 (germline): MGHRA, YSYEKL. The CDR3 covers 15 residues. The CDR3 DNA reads TGCGCCAGCAGCCCGGGGCAGCAGAGCTCCTACGAGCAGTACTTC. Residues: CASSPGQQSSYEQYF.